The clone carrying this T cell receptor (beta chain) has only a few counts. Its antigen is not identified. These data belong to a study of glioma-infiltrating T cells. Study in general: Glioblastomas were WHO grade IV, sampled at first diagnosis; low-grade were grade II.

Study results and limitations: A blood CDR3 motif signature was depleted in highly divergent patients.

TCR alpha and beta CDR3 regions were amplified from RNA using iRepertoire nested multiplex PCR. For one-step reverse transcription and amplification, about 85-400 ng of tissue mRNA or PBMC total RNA was used. TCRdb passed the multiplex PCR reads through MiXCR, listing each CDR3 protein once. The table shows a few hundred thousand distinct CDR3 sequences, with 35% to 45% occurring only once. This CDR3 has 18 amino acids. V gave up 5 bases and J gave up 0 bases; unmatched junction bases: 6. CDR1 is MNHEY and CDR2 is SMNVEV in the germline V gene (reference sequence). This receptor was taken from a human donor with low-grade glioma or glioblastoma, undergoing nonglioma brain surgery, or in good health (not recorded which). Source material: glioma tissue, nonneoplastic brain tissue, or PBMCs (not recorded which). This rearrangement joins TRBV27 to TRBJ2-6, with 11 bases identical to TRBD1. CDR3 region: CASSRRTGGASGANVLTF. The CDR3, as DNA: TGTGCCAGCAGTAGACGGACAGGGGGCGCCTCTGGGGCCAACGTCCTGACTTTC.